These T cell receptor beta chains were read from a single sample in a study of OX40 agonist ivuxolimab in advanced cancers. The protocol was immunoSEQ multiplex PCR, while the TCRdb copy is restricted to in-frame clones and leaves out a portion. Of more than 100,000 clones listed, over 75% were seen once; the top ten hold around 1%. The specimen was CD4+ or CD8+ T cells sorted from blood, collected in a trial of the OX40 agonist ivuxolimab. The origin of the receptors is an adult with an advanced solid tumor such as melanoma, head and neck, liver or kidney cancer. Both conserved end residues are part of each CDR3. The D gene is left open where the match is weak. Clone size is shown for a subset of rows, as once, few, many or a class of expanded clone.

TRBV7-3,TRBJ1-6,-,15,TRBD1,TGTGCCAGCAGCTTGACAGGACAGGGATGGTCACCCCTCCACTTT,CASSLTGQGWSPLHF
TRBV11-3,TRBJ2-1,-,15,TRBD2,TGTGCCAGCAGCTTAGCTAGCGGGAGGGTAAATGAGCAGTTCTTC,CASSLASGRVNEQFF
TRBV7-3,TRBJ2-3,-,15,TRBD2,TGTGCCAGCAGCTTTAGCGGGACGATCACAGATACGCAGTATTTT,CASSFSGTITDTQYF
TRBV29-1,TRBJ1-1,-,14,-,TGCAGCGCCGTTGGAACAGGGCTGAACACTGAAGCTTTCTTT,CSAVGTGLNTEAFF
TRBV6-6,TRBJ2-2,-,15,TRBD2,TGTGCCACCTACCCAGGGAGCGGGAAGGCCGGGGAGCTGTTTTTT,CATYPGSGKAGELFF
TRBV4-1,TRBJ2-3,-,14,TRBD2,TGCGCCAGCAGCCAAGGGACTAGCCCAGATACGCAGTATTTT,CASSQGTSPDTQYF
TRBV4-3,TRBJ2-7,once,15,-,TGCGCCAGCAGCCAAGATGAGTTTGGCAACTACGAGCAGTACTTC,CASSQDEFGNYEQYF
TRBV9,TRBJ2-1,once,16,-,TGTGCCAGCAGCGTAGGTGCGGAAAGCTCCTACAATGAGCAGTTCTTC,CASSVGAESSYNEQFF
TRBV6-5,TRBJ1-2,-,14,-,TGTGCCAGCAGTTACGAGAGGGGGGTGAATGGCTACACCTTC,CASSYERGVNGYTF
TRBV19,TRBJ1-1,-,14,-,TGTGCCAGTAGTATAGATCTGCTGAACACTGAAGCTTTCTTT,CASSIDLLNTEAFF
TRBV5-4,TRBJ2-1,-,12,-,TGTGCCAGCAGCCCGACTGGGAATGAGCAGTTCTTC,CASSPTGNEQFF
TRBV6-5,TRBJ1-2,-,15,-,TGTGCCAGCAGCCCACTCTCGGCAGGGCGCTATGGCTACACCTTC,CASSPLSAGRYGYTF
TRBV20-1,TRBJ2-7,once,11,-,TGCAGTGTGGAGTGGTCCTACGAGCAGTACTTC,CSVEWSYEQYF
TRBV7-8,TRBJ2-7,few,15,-,TGTGCCAGCAGCTTAACGAGGGGCGGGGCCTACGAGCAGTACTTC,CASSLTRGGAYEQYF
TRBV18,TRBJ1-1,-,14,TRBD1,TGTGCCAGCACCCAGGGACAGGGAGTCACTGAAGCTTTCTTT,CASTQGQGVTEAFF
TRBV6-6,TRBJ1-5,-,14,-,TGTGCCACCTCCAGGGATACTAGCAATCAGCCCCAGCATTTT,CATSRDTSNQPQHF
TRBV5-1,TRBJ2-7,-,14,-,TGCGCCAGCAGGGCAGGGTTAAGCTCCTACGAGCAGTACTTC,CASRAGLSSYEQYF
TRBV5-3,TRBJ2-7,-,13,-,TGTGCCAGAAGCTTGGCAGGGGACCACGAGCAGTACTTC,CARSLAGDHEQYF
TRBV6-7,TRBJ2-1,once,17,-,TGTGCCAGCAGTTACCACCCCCCTAGCGAGTTCTACAATGAGCAGTTCTTC,CASSYHPPSEFYNEQFF
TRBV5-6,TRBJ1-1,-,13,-,TGTGCCAGCAGCTGGCAGGGGAAAACTGAAGCTTTCTTT,CASSWQGKTEAFF
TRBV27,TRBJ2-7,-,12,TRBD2,TGTGCCAGCTGGACGGGAGGGAACGAGCAGTACTTC,CASWTGGNEQYF
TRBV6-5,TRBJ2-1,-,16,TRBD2,TGTGCCAGCAGTTACATTCTAGCGGGAGCATCCAATGAGCAGTTCTTC,CASSYILAGASNEQFF
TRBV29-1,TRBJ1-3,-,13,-,TGCAGCGCTGGGAGGAACTCTGGAAACACCATATATTTT,CSAGRNSGNTIYF
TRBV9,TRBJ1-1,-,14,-,TGTGCCAGCAGCGTAGAAGGGCTGAGAACTGAAGCTTTCTTT,CASSVEGLRTEAFF
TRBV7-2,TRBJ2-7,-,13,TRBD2,TGTGCCAGCACTTCGGGACTAGGGTACGAGCAGTACTTC,CASTSGLGYEQYF
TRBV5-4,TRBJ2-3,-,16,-,TGTGCCAGCCAACCGGGGGCCGGACAGATAACAGATACGCAGTATTTT,CASQPGAGQITDTQYF
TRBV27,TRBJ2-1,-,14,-,TGTGCCAGCAGCCGCTCCGGGCCTCCTAATGAGCAGTTCTTC,CASSRSGPPNEQFF
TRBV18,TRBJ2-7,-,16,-,TGTGCCAGCTCACCACGCCAAGGTGGAGGGGACTACGAGCAGTACTTC,CASSPRQGGGDYEQYF
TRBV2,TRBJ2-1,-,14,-,TGTGCCAGCAGCGGGGAGCAGGGATACAATGAGCAGTTCTTC,CASSGEQGYNEQFF
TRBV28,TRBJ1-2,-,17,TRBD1,TGTGCCAGCAGTTCTCCCCGGGACAGAGCTTATAACTATGGCTACACCTTC,CASSSPRDRAYNYGYTF
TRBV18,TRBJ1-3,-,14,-,TGTGCCAGCTCACAATCCGGGGTTGGAAACACCATATATTTT,CASSQSGVGNTIYF
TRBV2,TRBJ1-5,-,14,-,TGTGCCAGCAGTATCGACAATAGCAATCAGCCCCAGCATTTT,CASSIDNSNQPQHF
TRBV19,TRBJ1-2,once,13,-,TGTGCCAGTAGTAAAGTCGGGAGCTATGGCTACACCTTC,CASSKVGSYGYTF
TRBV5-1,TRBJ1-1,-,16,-,TGCGCCAGCAGCTTGGGGCCCGAGAGACGGAACACTGAAGCTTTCTTT,CASSLGPERRNTEAFF
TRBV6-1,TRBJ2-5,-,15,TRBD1,TGTGCCAGCAGCCAAGGGGGCGCGGGCCAAGAGACCCAGTACTTC,CASSQGGAGQETQYF
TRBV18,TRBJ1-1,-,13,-,TGTGCCAGCCGGGCGGGGAAGGACACTGAAGCTTTCTTT,CASRAGKDTEAFF
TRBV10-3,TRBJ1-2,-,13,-,TGTGCCATCAGTGGGAACCGGGACTATGGCTACACCTTC,CAISGNRDYGYTF
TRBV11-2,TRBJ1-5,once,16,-,TGTGCCAGCAGCGAGGGACCCAGCTTAAGCAATCAGCCCCAGCATTTT,CASSEGPSLSNQPQHF
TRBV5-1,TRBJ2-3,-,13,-,TGCGCCAGCAGTCTTTCGATCACAGATACGCAGTATTTT,CASSLSITDTQYF
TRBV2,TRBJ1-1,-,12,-,TGTGCCAGCAGATACGGGGACACTGAAGCTTTCTTT,CASRYGDTEAFF
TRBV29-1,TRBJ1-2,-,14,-,TGCAGCGTTGAAGACCCTAGACAGCAAGGAGGCTACACCTTC,CSVEDPRQQGGYTF
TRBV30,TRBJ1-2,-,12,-,TGTGCCTGGAGTGTAGTGGGCTATGGCTACACCTTC,CAWSVVGYGYTF
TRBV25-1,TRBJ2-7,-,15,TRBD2,TGTGCCAGCAGTGTGTATAGCGGGAGTCCGGACGAGCAGTACTTC,CASSVYSGSPDEQYF
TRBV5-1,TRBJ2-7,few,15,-,TGCGCCAGCAGCCCCGTTCCGGAGACGTGGGCCGAGCAGTACTTC,CASSPVPETWAEQYF
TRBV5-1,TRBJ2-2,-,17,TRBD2,TGCGCCAGCAGCTTTGGACTAGCGGGAGGGCCCACCGGGGAGCTGTTTTTT,CASSFGLAGGPTGELFF
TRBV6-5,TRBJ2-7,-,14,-,TGTGCCAGCAGTTTAACAGGGTTGTTAGGGGAGCAGTACTTC,CASSLTGLLGEQYF
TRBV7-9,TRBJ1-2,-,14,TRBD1,TGTGCCAGCAGCCCTACTGGGGACAGCTATGGCTACACCTTC,CASSPTGDSYGYTF
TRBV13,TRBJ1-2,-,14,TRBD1,TGTGCCAGCAAGGTGGGGACAGGGGGCTTCGGCTACACCTTC,CASKVGTGGFGYTF